Shown below are 5 T cell receptor beta chains from a single sample sequenced in a study of T cells in severe cutaneous drug reactions (dated by TCRdb to the late 2010s). The run used an Illumina MiSeq. For both bulk and single-cell sequencing, libraries were prepared with the iRepertoire multiplex PCR system and TCR subtype-specific primers. Reads reprocessed by TCRdb are summarized as one entry per CDR3 protein sequence, and DNA is absent. For this sample, the table gives over 7,000 distinct CDR3 sequences. Approximately 24% of the sample lies in the top ten. Sequencing was performed on donors who were patients with carbamazepine-induced Stevens-Johnson syndrome or toxic epidermal necrolysis (CBZ-SJS/TEN). Sequencing was performed on cells from a skin blister. What this sample's cell subset or site label stands for: unsorted cells from skin lesion blisters. The source of these receptors is a human donor with a severe cutaneous adverse drug reaction.

The rearrangement joins TRBV29-1 to TRBJ2-7; TCRdb selects TRBD1, and the lack of DNA leaves this call unchecked. Looked up from germline, CDR1 is SQVTM and CDR2 is ANQGSEA. The CDR3 loop spans 15 amino acids. CDR3 loop: CSVRLGTGLSYEQYF.

The gene calls are TRBV19 and TRBJ1-1. This CDR3 has 13 residues. The germline V gene encodes CDR1 LNHDA and CDR2 SQIVND (reference sequence). CDR3 loop: CASSIGVGTEAFF.

The V call is TRBV4-3, the J call TRBJ2-7; TCRdb names TRBD2, which stays unverified in the absence of DNA. The CDR3 consists of 15 residues. Germline CDR1 LGHNA, CDR2 YSLEER. CDR3 sequence: CASSPRGLAGTQQYF.

In terms of frequency, this clonotype is medium-sized. The chain carries TRBV7-8 and TRBJ1-2; checking the TCRdb D call of TRBD1 is not possible without DNA. CDR1 SGHVS and CDR2 FQNEAQ come from the germline V gene. The CDR3 is 12 residues long. CDR3 sequence: CASSLGGHGYTF.

The chain joins TRBV5-1 to TRBJ2-1. The CDR3 sequence is 16 residues long. Germline V gene data show CDR1 as SGHRS and CDR2 as YFSETQ. This chain's CDR3 is CASSLDDLLPYYEQFF.